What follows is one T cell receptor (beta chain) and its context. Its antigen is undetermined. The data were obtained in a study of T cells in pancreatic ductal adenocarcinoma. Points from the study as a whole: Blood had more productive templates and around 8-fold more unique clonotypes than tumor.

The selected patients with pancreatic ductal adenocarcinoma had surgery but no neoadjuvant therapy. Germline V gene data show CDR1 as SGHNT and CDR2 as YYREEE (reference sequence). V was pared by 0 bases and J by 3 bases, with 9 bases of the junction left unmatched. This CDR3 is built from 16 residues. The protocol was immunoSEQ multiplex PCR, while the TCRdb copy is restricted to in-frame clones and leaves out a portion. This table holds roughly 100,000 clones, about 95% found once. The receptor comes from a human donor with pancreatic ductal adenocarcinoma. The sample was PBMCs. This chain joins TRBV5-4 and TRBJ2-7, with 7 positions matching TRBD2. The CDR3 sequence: CASSLGGSPNIYEQYF. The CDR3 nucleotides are TGTGCCAGCAGCTTGGGCGGGAGCCCTAACATCTACGAGCAGTACTTC.